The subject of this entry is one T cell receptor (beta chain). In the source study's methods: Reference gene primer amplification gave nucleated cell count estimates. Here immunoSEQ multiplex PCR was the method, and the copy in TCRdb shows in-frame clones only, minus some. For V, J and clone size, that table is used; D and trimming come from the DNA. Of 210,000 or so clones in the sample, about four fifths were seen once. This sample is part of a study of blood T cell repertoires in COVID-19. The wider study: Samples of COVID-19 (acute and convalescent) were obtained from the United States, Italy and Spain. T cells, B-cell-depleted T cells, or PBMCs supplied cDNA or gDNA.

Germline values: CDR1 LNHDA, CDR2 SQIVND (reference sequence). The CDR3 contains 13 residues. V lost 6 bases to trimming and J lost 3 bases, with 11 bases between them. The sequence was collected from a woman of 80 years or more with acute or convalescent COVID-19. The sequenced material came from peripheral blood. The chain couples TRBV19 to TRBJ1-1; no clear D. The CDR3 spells CASSQTVDTEAFF. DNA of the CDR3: TGTGCCAGTAGCCAGACTGTGGACACTGAAGCTTTCTTT.